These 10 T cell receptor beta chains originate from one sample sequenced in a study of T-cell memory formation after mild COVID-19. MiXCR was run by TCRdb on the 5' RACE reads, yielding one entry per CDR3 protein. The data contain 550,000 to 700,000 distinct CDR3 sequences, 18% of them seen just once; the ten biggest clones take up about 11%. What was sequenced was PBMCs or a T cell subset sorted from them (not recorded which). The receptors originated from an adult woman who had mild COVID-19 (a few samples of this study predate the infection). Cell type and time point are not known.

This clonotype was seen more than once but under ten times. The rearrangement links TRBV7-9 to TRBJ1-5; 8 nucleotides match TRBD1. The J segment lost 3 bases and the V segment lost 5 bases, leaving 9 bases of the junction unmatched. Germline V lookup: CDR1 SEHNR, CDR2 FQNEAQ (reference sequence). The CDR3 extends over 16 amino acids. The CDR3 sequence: CASSKTGQGDNQPQHF. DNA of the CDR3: TGTGCCAGCAGCAAAACCGGACAGGGCGACAATCAGCCCCAGCATTTT.

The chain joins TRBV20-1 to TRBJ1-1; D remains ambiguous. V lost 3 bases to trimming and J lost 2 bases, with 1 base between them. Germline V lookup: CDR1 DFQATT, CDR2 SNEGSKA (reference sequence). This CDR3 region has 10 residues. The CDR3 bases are TGCAGTGCTAGCAACACTGAAGCTTTCTTT. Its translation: CSASNTEAFF.

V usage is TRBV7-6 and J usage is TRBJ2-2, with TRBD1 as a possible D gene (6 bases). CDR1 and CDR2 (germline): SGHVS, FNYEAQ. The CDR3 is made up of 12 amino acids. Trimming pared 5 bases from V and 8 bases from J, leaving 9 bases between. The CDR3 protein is CASSARGGELFF. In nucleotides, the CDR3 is TGTGCCAGCAGCGCCAGGGGAGGGGAGCTGTTTTTT.

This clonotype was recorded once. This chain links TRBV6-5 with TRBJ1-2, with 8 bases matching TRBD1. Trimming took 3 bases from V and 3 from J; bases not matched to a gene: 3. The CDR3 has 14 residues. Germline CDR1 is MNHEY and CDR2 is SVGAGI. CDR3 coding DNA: TGTGCCAGCAGTTATACAGGGGGTTACTATGGCTACACCTTC. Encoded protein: CASSYTGGYYGYTF.

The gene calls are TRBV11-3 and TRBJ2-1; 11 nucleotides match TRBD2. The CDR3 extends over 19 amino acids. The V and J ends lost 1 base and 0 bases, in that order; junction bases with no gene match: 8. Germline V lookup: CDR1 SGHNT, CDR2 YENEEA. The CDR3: CASSLVRLAGGSSYNEQFF. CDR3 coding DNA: TGTGCCAGCAGCTTAGTTCGGCTAGCGGGAGGTAGCTCCTACAATGAGCAGTTCTTC.

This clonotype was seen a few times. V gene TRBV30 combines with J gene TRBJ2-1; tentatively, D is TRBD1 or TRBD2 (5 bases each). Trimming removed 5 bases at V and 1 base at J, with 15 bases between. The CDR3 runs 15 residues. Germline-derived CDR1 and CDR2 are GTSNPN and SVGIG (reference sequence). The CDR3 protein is CAWGDGPGSYNEQFF. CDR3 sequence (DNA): TGTGCCTGGGGGGACGGCCCCGGGTCCTACAATGAGCAGTTCTTC. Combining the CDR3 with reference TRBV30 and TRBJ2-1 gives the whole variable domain SQTIHQWPATLVQPVGSPLSLECTVEGTSNPNLYWYRQAAGRGLQLLFYSVGIGQISSEVPQNLSASRPQDRQFILSSKKLLLSDSGFYLCAWGDGPGSYNEQFFGPGTRLTVL.

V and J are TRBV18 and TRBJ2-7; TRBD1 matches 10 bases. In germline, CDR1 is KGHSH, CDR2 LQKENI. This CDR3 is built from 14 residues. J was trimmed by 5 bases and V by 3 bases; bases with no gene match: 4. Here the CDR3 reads CASSPGTGVDEQYF. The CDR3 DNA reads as TGTGCCAGCTCACCTGGGACAGGGGTGGACGAGCAGTACTTC.

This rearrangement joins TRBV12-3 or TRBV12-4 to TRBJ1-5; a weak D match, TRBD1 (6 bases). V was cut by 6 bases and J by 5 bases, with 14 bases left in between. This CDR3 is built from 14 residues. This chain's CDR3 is CASSKQGSHQPQHF. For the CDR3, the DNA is TGTGCCAGCAGCAAACAGGGATCTCATCAGCCCCAGCATTTT.

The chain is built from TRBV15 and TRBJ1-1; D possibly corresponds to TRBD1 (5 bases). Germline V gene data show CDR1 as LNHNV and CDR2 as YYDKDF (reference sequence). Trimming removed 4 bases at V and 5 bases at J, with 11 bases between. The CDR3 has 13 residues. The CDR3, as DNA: TGTGCCACCAGCATACACCAGGGAACTGAAGCTTTCTTT. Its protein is CATSIHQGTEAFF.

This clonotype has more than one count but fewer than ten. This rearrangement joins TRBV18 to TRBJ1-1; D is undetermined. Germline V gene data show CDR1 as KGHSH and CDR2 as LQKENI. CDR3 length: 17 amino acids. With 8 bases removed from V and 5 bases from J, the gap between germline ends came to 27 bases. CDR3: CASPGLSGADGETEAFF. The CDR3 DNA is TGTGCCAGCCCAGGCCTTTCGGGCGCGGACGGGGAAACTGAAGCTTTCTTT.